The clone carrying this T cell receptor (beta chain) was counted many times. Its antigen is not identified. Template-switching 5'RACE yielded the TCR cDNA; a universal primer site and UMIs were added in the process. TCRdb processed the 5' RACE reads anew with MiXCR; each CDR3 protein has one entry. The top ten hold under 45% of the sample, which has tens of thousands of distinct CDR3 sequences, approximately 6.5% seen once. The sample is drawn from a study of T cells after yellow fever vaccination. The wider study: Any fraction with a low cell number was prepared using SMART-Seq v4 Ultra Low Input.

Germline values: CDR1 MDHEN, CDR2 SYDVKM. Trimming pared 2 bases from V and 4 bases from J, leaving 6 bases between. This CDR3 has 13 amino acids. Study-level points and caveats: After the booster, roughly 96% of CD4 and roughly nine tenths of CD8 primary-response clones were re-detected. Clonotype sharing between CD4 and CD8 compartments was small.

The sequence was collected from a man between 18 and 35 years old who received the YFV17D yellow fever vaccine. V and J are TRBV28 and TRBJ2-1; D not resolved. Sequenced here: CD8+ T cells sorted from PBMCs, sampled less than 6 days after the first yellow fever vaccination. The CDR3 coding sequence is TGTGCCAGCAGTTTAAGGGAATACAATGAGCAGTTCTTC. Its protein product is CASSLREYNEQFF.